The 12 T cell receptor beta chains reported below all come from one sample, sequenced in a study of blood T cell repertoires in COVID-19. The repertoire was sequenced with immunoSEQ multiplex PCR; TCRdb's copy has only in-frame clones and lacks some. The top ten hold roughly 8.1% of the sample, which has approximately 110,000 clones, roughly 84% seen once. The sequenced material came from peripheral blood. The receptors were gathered from a woman aged 40 to 55 with acute or convalescent COVID-19.

The V and J genes are TRBV18 and TRBJ1-5; tentative D call: TRBD1 (6 bases). Trimming took 4 bases from V and 3 from J, leaving 10 bases between them. CDR1 KGHSH and CDR2 LQKENI come from the germline V gene. The CDR3 has 14 amino acids. CDR3 region: CASSQQGSNQPQHF. For the CDR3, the DNA is TGTGCCAGCTCACAACAGGGATCCAATCAGCCCCAGCATTTT.

CDR3 in DNA: TGCGCCAGCAGCCAAGGGAGCCAACGAGGGTACTACAATGAGCAGTTCTTC. It codes for CASSQGSQRGYYNEQFF. The V and J genes are TRBV4-1 and TRBJ2-1; tentatively, D is TRBD2 (5 bases). The ends were cut back, 1 base at V and 3 bases at J, with 16 bases in the middle. CDR1 and CDR2 (germline): MGHRA, YSYEKL. The CDR3 runs 17 residues.

This chain links TRBV5-1 with TRBJ1-6; 8 bases fit TRBD1. The germline gives CDR1 SGHRS, CDR2 YFSETQ. The CDR3 contains 16 residues. J lost 11 bases, V lost 0 bases, and 10 bases had no gene match. The CDR3 bases are TGCGCCAGCAGCTTGGGTCCCGGACAGGGAGTAGCACCCCTCCACTTT. Protein sequence: CASSLGPGQGVAPLHF.

This clone occurred once. J is TRBJ2-2 and V is TRBV6-6; TRBD2 agrees at 14 bases. Germline CDR1 and CDR2: MNHNY and SVGAGI (reference sequence). CDR3 length equals 14 residues. The ends lost 6 bases at V and 6 bases at J; junction bases unmatched: 0. The CDR3 sequence: CASRTSGRAGELFF. CDR3 in DNA: TGTGCCAGCAGGACTAGCGGGAGGGCCGGGGAGCTGTTTTTT.

The CDR3 is CASSVRDSSSGNTIYF. DNA for the CDR3: TGCGCCAGCAGCGTACGGGACTCAAGCTCTGGAAACACCATATATTTT. The genes are TRBV5-1 and TRBJ1-3, with a possible D match to TRBD1 (5 bases). Trimming took off 4 bases at V and 0 bases at J, with 14 bases between the two ends. This CDR3 is built from 16 residues. Germline CDR1 SGHRS, CDR2 YFSETQ.

The gene calls are TRBV5-8 and TRBJ1-1; D remains unclear. The germline gives CDR1 SGHTS, CDR2 YDEGEE. The CDR3 has 14 residues. The V gene lost 5 bases and the J gene lost 5 bases, with 16 bases spanning the gap. The CDR3 here is CASSRSLVRTEAFF. CDR3 coding DNA: TGTGCCAGCAGTCGGTCATTGGTGCGGACTGAAGCTTTCTTT.

A few counts support this clone. The chain couples TRBV15 to TRBJ2-1; D is ambiguous. Germline assignment: CDR1 LNHNV and CDR2 YYDKDF (reference sequence). With 4 bases removed from V and 2 bases from J, the gap between germline ends came to 6 bases. CDR3 length equals 13 residues. The CDR3 protein is CATSTRPYNEQFF. In nucleotides, the CDR3 is TGTGCCACCAGCACTAGACCCTACAATGAGCAGTTCTTC. Using reference TRBV15 and TRBJ2-1 for the parts outside the CDR3, the full variable domain is DAMVIQNPRYQVTQFGKPVTLSCSQTLNHNVMYWYQQKSSQAPKLLFHYYDKDFNNEADTPDNFQSRRPNTSFCFLDIRSPGLGDTAMYLCATSTRPYNEQFFGPGTRLTVL.

V usage is TRBV25-1 and J usage is TRBJ1-5; unclear D gene. The CDR3 covers 17 residues. Per the germline V gene, CDR1 is MGHDK and CDR2 is SYGVNS. With 4 bases removed from V and 5 bases from J, the gap between germline ends came to 21 bases. CDR3: CASSAPPYSGPHQPQHF. The CDR3 DNA reads as TGTGCCAGCAGTGCCCCTCCTTACAGTGGGCCTCATCAGCCCCAGCATTTT.

This clone was observed a handful of times. The V and J genes are TRBV11-2 and TRBJ1-6; D remains ambiguous. This CDR3 is 16 amino acids long. The germline V and J ends were trimmed by 1 base and 3 bases, with 10 bases remaining between them. Germline V lookup: CDR1 SGHAT, CDR2 FQNNGV. As DNA, the CDR3 is TGTGCCAGCAGCTTAGGTAGAGTTTTCTATAATTCACCCCTCCACTTT. Its translation is CASSLGRVFYNSPLHF.

This rearrangement joins TRBV5-6 to TRBJ2-7; a possible D gene is TRBD1 (6 bases). V lost 4 bases and J 0 bases, leaving 23 bases between the germline ends. Per germline, CDR1 SGHDT and CDR2 YYEEEE. The CDR3 is 18 residues long. The CDR3 nucleotides read TGTGCCAGCAGCAAGCTACAGGGTAAGATGTATAGCTCCTACGAGCAGTACTTC. Translation: CASSKLQGKMYSSYEQYF.

The J gene is TRBJ1-1, the V gene TRBV30; D is perhaps TRBD1 (5 bases). V lost 2 bases, J lost 3 bases, and 13 bases lay in between. The CDR3 is 14 residues long. Per the germline V gene, CDR1 is GTSNPN and CDR2 is SVGIG (reference sequence). The DNA of the CDR3 is TGTGCCTGGAGTCCCCGGACACCTTACACTGAAGCTTTCTTT. It is translated as CAWSPRTPYTEAFF.

The V gene is TRBV20-1, the J gene TRBJ2-5; D gene unclear. Trimming cost V 5 bases and J 5 bases, with 9 bases left between them. Per the germline V gene, CDR1 is DFQATT and CDR2 is SNEGSKA (reference sequence). The CDR3 has 11 amino acids. CDR3 amino acids: CSALGAETQYF. The CDR3 DNA follows: TGCAGTGCTCTAGGTGCCGAGACCCAGTACTTC.